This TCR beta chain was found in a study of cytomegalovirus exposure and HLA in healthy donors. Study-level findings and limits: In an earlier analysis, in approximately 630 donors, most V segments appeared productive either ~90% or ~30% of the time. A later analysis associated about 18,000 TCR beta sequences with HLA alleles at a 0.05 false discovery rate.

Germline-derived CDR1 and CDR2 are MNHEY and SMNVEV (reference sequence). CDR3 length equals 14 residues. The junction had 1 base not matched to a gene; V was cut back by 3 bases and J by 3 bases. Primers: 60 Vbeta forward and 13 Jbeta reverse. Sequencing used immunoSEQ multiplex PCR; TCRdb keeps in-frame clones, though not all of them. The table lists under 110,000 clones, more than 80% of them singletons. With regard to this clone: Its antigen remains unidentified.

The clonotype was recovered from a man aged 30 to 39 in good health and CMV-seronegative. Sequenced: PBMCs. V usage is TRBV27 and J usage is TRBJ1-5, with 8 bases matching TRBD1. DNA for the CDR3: TGTGCCAGCAGTTTGGACAGGGCCAATCAGCCCCAGCATTTT. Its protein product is CASSLDRANQPQHF.